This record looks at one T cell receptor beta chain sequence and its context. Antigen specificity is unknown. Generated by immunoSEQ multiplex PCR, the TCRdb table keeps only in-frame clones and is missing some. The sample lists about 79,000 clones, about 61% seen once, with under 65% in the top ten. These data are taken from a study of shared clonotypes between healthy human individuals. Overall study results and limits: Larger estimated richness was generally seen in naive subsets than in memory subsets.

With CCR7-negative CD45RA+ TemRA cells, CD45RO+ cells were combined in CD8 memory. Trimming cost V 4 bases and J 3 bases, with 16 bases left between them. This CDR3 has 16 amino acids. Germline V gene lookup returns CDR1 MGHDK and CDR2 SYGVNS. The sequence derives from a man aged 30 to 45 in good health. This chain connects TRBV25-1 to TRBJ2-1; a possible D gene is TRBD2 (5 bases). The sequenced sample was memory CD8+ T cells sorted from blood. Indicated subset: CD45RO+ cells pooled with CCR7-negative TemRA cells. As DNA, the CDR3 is TGTGCCAGCAGTGGTAAACTAGAAAAAATCTACAATGAGCAGTTCTTC. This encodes CASSGKLEKIYNEQFF.